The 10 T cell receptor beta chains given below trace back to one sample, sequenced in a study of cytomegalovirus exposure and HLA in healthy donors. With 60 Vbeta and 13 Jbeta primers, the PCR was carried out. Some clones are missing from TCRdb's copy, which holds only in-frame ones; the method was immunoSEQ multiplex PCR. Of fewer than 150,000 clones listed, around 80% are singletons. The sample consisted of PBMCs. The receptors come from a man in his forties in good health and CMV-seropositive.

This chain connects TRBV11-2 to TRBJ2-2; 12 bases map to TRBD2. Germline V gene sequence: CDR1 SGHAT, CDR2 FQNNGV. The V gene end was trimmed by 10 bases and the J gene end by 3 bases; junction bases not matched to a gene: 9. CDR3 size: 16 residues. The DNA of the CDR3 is TGTGCCACCGCGACTAGCGGGAGCGTGGACACCGGGGAGCTGTTTTTT. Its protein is CATATSGSVDTGELFF.

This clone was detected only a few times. The CDR3 loop is CASSEVQGSEQYF. The CDR3 DNA sequence: TGTGCCAGCAGTGAAGTCCAGGGGTCCGAGCAGTACTTC. The chain carries TRBV6-1 and TRBJ2-7; D possibly corresponds to TRBD1 (6 bases). V lost 1 base, J lost 6 bases, and 10 bases lay in between. Germline CDR1 reads MNHNS; CDR2 reads SASEGT. CDR3 size: 13 residues.

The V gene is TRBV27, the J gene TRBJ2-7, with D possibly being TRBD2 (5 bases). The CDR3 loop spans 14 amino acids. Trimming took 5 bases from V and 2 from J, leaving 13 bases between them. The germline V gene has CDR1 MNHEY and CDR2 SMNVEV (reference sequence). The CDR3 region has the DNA TGTGCCAGCAGTCTAAGCGGCCTACCCTACGAGCAGTACTTC. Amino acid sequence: CASSLSGLPYEQYF.

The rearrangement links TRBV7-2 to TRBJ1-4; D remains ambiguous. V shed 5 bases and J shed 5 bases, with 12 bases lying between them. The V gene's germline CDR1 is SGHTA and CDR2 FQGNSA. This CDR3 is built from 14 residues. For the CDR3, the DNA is TGTGCCAGCAGCCTCTCCGTCCGGAATGAAAAACTGTTTTTT. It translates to CASSLSVRNEKLFF.

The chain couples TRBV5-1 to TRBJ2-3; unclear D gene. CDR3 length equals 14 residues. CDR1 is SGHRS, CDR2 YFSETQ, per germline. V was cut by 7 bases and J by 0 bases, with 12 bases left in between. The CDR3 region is CASDRELSTDTQYF. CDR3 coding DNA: TGCGCCAGCGATCGAGAACTGAGCACAGATACGCAGTATTTT.

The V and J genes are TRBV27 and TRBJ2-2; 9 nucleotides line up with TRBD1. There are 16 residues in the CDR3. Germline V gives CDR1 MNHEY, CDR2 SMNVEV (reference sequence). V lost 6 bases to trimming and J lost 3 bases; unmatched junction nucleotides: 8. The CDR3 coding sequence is TGTGCCAGCAGCTCCTCCGGGACAGGGTACACCGGGGAGCTGTTTTTT. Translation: CASSSSGTGYTGELFF.

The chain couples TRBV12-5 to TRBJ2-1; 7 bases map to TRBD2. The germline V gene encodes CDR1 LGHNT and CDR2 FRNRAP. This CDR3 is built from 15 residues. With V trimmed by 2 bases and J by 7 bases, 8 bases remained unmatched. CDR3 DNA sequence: TGTGCTAGTGGTTTGTCGAGGGAGGGCTTTAATGAGCAGTTCTTC. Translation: CASGLSREGFNEQFF.

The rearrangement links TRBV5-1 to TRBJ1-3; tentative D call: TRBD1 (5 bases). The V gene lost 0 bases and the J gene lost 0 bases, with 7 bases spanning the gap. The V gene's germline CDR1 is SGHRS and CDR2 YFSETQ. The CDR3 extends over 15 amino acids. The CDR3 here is CASSLAGNSGNTIYF. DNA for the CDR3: TGCGCCAGCAGCTTGGCAGGGAACTCTGGAAACACCATATATTTT.

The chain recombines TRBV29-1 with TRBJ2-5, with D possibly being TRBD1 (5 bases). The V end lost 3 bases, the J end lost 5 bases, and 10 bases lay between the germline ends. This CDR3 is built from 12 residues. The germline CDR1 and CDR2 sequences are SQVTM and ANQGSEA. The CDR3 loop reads CSVDRTGETQYF. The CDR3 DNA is TGCAGCGTTGACCGAACAGGCGAGACCCAGTACTTC.

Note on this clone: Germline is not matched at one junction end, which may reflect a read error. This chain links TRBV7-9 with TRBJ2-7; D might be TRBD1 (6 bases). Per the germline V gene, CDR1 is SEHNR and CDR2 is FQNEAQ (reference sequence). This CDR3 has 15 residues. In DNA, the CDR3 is TGTTCCAGCAGCCTACAGGGATCCCTTTATTACGAGCAGTACTTC. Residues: CSSSLQGSLYYEQYF.